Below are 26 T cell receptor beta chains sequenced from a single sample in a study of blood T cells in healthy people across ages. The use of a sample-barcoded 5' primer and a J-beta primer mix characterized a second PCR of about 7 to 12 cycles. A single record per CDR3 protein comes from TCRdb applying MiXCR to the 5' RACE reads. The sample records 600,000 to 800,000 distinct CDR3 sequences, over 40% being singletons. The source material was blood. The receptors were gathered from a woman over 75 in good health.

This CDR3 is CSARSRDRLNEQFF. CDR3 DNA: TGCAGTGCTAGATCCCGGGACAGGCTGAATGAGCAGTTCTTC. V gene TRBV20-1 combines with J gene TRBJ2-1, with TRBD1 matching 8 bases. Trimming removed 2 bases from V and 7 bases from J; junction bases left unmatched: 7. This CDR3 spans 14 amino acids. The germline V gene encodes CDR1 DFQATT and CDR2 SNEGSKA (reference sequence).

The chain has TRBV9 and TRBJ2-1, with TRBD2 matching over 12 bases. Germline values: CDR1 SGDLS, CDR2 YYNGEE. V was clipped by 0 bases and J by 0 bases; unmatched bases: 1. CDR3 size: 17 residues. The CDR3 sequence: CASSVELAGGSYNEQFF. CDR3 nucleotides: TGTGCCAGCAGCGTAGAACTAGCGGGGGGCTCCTACAATGAGCAGTTCTTC.

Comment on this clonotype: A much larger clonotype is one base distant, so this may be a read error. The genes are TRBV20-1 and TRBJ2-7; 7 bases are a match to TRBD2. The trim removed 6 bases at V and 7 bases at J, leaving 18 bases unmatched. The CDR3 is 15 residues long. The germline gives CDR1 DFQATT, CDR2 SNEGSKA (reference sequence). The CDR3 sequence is CSANLPAGLVNEQYF. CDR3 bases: TGCAGTGCCAACCTACCCGCAGGACTAGTCAATGAGCAGTACTTC.

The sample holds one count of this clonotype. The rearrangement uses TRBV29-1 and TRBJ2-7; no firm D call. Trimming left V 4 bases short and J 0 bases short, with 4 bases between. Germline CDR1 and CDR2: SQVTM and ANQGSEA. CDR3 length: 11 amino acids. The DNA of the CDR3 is TGCAGCGTTGGACACTCCTACGAGCAGTACTTC. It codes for CSVGHSYEQYF.

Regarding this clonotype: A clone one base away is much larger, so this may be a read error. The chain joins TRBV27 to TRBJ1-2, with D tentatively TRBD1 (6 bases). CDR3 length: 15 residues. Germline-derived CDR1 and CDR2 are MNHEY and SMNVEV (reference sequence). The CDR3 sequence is CVSRLKTQGVYGYTF. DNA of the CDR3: TGTGTCAGCAGACTGAAAACACAGGGCGTCTATGGCTACACCTTC.

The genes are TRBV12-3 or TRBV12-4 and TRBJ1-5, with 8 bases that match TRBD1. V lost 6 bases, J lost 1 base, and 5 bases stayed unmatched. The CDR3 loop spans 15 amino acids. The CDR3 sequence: CASSPRGPSNQPQHF. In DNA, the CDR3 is TGTGCCAGCAGCCCCAGGGGGCCCAGCAATCAGCCCCAGCATTTT.

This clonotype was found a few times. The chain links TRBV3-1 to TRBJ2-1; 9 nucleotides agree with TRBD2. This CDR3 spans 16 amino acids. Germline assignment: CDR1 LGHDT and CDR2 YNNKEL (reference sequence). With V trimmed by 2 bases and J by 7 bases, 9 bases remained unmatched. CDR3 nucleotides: TGTGCCAGCAGCCAATTAGCGGGGGAGCTCATGAATGAGCAGTTCTTC. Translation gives CASSQLAGELMNEQFF.

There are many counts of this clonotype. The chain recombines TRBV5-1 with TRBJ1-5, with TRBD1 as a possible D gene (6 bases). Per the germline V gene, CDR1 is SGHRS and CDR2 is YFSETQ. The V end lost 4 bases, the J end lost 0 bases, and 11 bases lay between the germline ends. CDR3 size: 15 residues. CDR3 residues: CASSPGQFSNQPQHF. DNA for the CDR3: TGCGCCAGCAGCCCCGGACAGTTTAGCAATCAGCCCCAGCATTTT.

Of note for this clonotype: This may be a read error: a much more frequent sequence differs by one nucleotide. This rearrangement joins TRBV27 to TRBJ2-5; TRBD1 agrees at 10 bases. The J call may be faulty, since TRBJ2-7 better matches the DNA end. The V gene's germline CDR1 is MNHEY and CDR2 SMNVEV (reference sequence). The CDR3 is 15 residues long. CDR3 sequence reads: CASSLRGTGVREQYF. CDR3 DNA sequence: TGTGCCAGCAGTTTAAGGGGGACAGGGGTACGCGAGCAGTACTTC.

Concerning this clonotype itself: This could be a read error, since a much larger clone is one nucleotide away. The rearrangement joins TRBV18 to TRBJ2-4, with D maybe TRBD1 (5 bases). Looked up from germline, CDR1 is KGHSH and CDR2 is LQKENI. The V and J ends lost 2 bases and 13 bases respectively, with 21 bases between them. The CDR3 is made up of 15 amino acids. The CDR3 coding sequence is TGTGCCAGCTCACCATCGTTTGCAGGGAAGAATGAGCAGTACTTC. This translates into CASSPSFAGKNEQYF.

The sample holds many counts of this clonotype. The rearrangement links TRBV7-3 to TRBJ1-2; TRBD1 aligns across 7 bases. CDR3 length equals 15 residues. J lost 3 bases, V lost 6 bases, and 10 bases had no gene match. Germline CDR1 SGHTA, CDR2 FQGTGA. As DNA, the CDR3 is TGTGCCAGCAGACTACAGACAGGGAGGGACTATGGCTACACCTTC. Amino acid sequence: CASRLQTGRDYGYTF.

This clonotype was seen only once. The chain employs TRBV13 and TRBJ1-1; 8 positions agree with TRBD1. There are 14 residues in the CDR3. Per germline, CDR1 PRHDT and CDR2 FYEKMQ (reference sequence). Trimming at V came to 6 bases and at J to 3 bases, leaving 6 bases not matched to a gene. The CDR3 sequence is CASRGRGPHTEAFF. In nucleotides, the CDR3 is TGTGCCAGCAGAGGCAGGGGGCCGCACACTGAAGCTTTCTTT.

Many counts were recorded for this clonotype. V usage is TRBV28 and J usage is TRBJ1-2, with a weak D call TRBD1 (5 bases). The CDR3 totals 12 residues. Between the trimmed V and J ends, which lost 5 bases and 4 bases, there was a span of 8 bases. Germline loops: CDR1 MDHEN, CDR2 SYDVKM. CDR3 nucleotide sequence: TGTGCCAGCAGTCCGCAGGGCTATGGCTACACCTTC. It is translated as CASSPQGYGYTF.

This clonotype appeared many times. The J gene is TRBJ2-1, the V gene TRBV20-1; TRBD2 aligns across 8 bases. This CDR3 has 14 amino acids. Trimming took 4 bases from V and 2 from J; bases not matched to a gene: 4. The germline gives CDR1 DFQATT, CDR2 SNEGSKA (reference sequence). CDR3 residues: CSATPGRAYNEQFF. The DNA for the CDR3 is TGCAGTGCTACCCCCGGGAGGGCCTACAATGAGCAGTTCTTC.

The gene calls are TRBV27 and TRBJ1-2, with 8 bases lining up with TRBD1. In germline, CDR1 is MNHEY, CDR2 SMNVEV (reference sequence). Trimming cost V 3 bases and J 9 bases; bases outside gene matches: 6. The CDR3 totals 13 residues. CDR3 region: CASSFGQGARYTF. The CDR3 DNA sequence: TGTGCCAGCAGTTTTGGGCAGGGGGCTCGCTACACCTTC.

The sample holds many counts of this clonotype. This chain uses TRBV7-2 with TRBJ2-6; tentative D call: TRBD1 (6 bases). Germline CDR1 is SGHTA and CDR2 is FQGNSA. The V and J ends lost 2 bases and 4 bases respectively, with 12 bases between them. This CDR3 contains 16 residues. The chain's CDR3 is CASSLIQGTGANVLTF. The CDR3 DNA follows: TGTGCCAGCAGCTTAATACAGGGAACCGGGGCCAACGTCCTGACTTTC.

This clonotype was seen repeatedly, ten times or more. The CDR3 DNA reads TGTGCCACCAAAGGGTGGGCGAAAGAGACCCAGTACTTC. This codes for CATKGWAKETQYF. The genes are TRBV10-3 and TRBJ2-5; the D is unclear. The CDR3 consists of 13 residues. The V and J ends lost 10 bases and 3 bases respectively, with 15 bases between them. CDR1 ENHRY and CDR2 SYGVKD come from the germline V gene.

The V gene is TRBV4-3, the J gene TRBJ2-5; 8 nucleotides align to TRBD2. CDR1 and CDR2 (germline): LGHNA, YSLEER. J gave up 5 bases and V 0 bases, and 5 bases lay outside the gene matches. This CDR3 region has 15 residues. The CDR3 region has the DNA TGCGCCAGCAGCCAAGATCGGTCTAGCGGGGAGACCCAGTACTTC. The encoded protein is CASSQDRSSGETQYF.

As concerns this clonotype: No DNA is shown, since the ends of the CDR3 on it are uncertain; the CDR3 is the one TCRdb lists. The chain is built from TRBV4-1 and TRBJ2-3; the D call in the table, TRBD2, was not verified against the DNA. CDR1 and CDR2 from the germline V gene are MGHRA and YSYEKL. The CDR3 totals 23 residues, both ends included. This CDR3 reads CASSQDEGSLVTDTQYFGPGTYF.

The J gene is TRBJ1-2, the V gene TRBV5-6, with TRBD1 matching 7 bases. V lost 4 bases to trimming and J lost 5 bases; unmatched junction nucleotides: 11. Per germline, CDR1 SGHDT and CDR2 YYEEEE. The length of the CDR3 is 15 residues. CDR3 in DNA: TGTGCCAGCAGCGAACAGGGGATCGGATGGTATGGCTACACCTTC. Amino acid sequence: CASSEQGIGWYGYTF.

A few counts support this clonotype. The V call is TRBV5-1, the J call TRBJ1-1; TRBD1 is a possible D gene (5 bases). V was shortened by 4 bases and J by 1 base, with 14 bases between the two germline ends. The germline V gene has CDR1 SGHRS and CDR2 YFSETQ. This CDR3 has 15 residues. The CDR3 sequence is CASSPNPGGNTEAFF. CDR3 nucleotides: TGCGCCAGCAGCCCTAATCCTGGGGGGAACACTGAAGCTTTCTTT.

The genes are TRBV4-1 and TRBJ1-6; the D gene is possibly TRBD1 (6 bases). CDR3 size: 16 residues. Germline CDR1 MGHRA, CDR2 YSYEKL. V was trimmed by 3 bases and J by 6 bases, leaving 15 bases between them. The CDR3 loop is CASSHPGKGGNSPLHF. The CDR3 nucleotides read TGCGCCAGCAGCCACCCAGGCAAGGGGGGTAATTCACCCCTCCACTTT.

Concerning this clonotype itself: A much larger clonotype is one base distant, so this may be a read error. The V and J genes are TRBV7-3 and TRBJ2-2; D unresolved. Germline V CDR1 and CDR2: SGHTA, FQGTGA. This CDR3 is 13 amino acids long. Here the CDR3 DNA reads TGTGCCAGCAGCTTAATGGCGACCGAGGAGCTGTTTTTT. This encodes CASSLMATEELFF.

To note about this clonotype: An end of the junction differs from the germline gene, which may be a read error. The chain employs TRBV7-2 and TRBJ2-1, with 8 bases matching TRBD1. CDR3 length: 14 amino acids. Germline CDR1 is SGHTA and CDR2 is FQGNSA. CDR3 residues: CASRSRTGRDEKFF. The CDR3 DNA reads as TGTGCCAGCAGGTCAAGGACAGGGCGGGATGAGAAGTTCTTC.

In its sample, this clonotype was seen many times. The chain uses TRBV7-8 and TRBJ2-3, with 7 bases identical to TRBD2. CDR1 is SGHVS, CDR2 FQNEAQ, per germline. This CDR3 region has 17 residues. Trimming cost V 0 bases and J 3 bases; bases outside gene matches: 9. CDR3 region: CASSLAGWGGSTDTQYF. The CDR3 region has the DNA TGTGCCAGCAGCTTAGCGGGATGGGGAGGGTCTACAGATACGCAGTATTTT.

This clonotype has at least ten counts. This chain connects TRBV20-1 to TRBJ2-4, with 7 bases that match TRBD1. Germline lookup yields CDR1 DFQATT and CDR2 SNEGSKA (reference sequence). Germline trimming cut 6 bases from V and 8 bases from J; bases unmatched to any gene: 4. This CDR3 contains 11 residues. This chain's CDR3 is CSAPQGDIQYF. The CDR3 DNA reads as TGCAGTGCCCCCCAGGGGGACATTCAGTACTTC.